The 14 T cell receptor beta chains below all came from one sample that was sequenced in a study of T cells in Graves' hyperthyroidism and ophthalmopathy. Amplified TCR beta CDR3 regions derived from RNA transcripts. Using the HTBI primer set, a first-round RT-PCR was run on the TCR CDR3. A single record per CDR3 protein comes from TCRdb applying MiXCR to the multiplex PCR reads. The repertoire holds 500,000 or so distinct CDR3 sequences, with more than 15% as singletons. The sequencing sample was made of blood. These receptors originate from a woman aged 18 to 35 with Graves' ophthalmopathy.

There are a few counts of this clonotype. The chain couples TRBV6-1 to TRBJ1-2; D remains unclear. Germline CDR1 MNHNS, CDR2 SASEGT. This CDR3 region has 14 residues. V was pared by 8 bases and J by 5 bases, with 18 bases between. CDR3 DNA sequence: TGTGCCAGCTCCAAAGGCCAGGAACCTTATGGCTACACCTTC. Amino acid sequence: CASSKGQEPYGYTF.

This chain links TRBV7-9 with TRBJ2-3; TRBD2 aligns across 15 bases. CDR1 and CDR2 (germline): SEHNR, FQNEAQ (reference sequence). The CDR3 has 17 amino acids. V was pared by 5 bases and J by 9 bases, with 12 bases of the junction left unmatched. CDR3 residues: CASSPRPGLAGGRTQYF. CDR3 coding DNA: TGTGCCAGCAGCCCCCGACCGGGACTAGCGGGGGGACGGACGCAGTATTTT.

This clonotype was picked up a small number of times. The rearrangement joins TRBV7-3 to TRBJ2-3; TRBD2 matches at 12 bases. V shed 5 bases and J 2 bases; nucleotides not matched to a gene: 14. CDR3 length equals 19 residues. Germline CDR1 reads SGHTA; CDR2 reads FQGTGA. The CDR3: CASSPLGGGLAGNTDTQYF. The DNA of the CDR3 is TGTGCCAGCAGCCCCCTCGGGGGTGGACTAGCGGGGAACACAGATACGCAGTATTTT.

This clonotype was seen repeatedly, ten times or more. V is TRBV12-3 or TRBV12-4 and J is TRBJ2-7; TRBD1 might be the D (6 bases). V gave up 6 bases and J gave up 3 bases, with 12 bases separating them. This CDR3 is 13 amino acids long. The CDR3 here is CASRWTEDYEQYF. The CDR3 DNA reads TGTGCCAGCAGGTGGACAGAAGACTACGAGCAGTACTTC.

This clonotype was counted ten times or more. The J gene is TRBJ2-7, the V gene TRBV20-1; TRBD1 aligns across 9 bases. In germline, CDR1 is DFQATT, CDR2 SNEGSKA (reference sequence). V was pared by 0 bases and J by 2 bases, with 5 bases of the junction left unmatched. This CDR3 spans 15 amino acids. CDR3 coding DNA: TGCAGTGCTAGAGATCCTGGACAGGGGACCTACGAGCAGTACTTC. Translated, it gives CSARDPGQGTYEQYF.

This clonotype was found a few times. J is TRBJ1-2 and V is TRBV12-5, with D unresolved. V was clipped by 1 base and J by 8 bases, with 11 bases between them. Germline CDR1 and CDR2: LGHNT and FRNRAP. This CDR3 is built from 13 residues. CDR3 DNA: TGTGCTAGTGGTTTGGGTAATGGGGAAGGCTACACCTTC. Translating it yields CASGLGNGEGYTF.

This clonotype was seen only a few times. The chain uses TRBV7-8 and TRBJ2-2; 7 bases agree with TRBD1. The CDR3 loop spans 14 amino acids. Germline V gives CDR1 SGHVS, CDR2 FQNEAQ. Trimming at V came to 5 bases and at J to 7 bases, leaving 7 bases not matched to a gene. The CDR3 region has the DNA TGTGCCAGCAGCGCTGGGAGACAGGGCGGGGAGCTGTTTTTT. This sequence encodes CASSAGRQGGELFF.

Concerning this clonotype: A much larger clone differs from this one at a single base, so this may be a read error. The CDR3 protein is CASGRTSGAFQEAQYF. CDR3 DNA sequence: TGTGCCAGCGGACGGACTAGCGGGGCTTTTCAAGAGGCCCAGTACTTC. This chain connects TRBV3-1 to TRBJ2-5; 12 bases fit TRBD2. Germline lookup yields CDR1 LGHDT and CDR2 YNNKEL (reference sequence). The CDR3 is 16 amino acids.

This chain links TRBV20-1 with TRBJ2-1; D perhaps matches TRBD1 (5 bases). This CDR3 region has 14 residues. The ends were cut back, 1 base at V and 0 bases at J, with 7 bases in the middle. Germline V gene lookup returns CDR1 DFQATT and CDR2 SNEGSKA (reference sequence). CDR3 region: CSARGGLSYNEQFF. CDR3 in DNA: TGCAGTGCTAGAGGGGGCCTCTCCTACAATGAGCAGTTCTTC.

The chain uses TRBV5-1 and TRBJ1-2; 8 bases agree with TRBD1. The V gene's germline CDR1 is SGHRS and CDR2 YFSETQ. The V segment lost 4 bases and the J segment 1 base; nucleotides outside the gene matches: 6. The CDR3 is made up of 15 amino acids. The DNA for the CDR3 is TGCGCCAGCAGCCCCTGGACAGGGCGTAACTATGGCTACACCTTC. Its protein is CASSPWTGRNYGYTF.

This clonotype has ten or more counts. The chain joins TRBV5-1 to TRBJ2-3, with D possibly being TRBD1 (6 bases). The CDR3 is made up of 14 amino acids. Germline values: CDR1 SGHRS, CDR2 YFSETQ. Trimming stripped 3 bases from V and 1 base from J, with 9 bases between. CDR3 residues: CASSSGHGTDTQYF. In DNA, the CDR3 is TGCGCCAGCAGCTCGGGACATGGCACAGATACGCAGTATTTT.

The chain recombines TRBV9 with TRBJ1-4; D might be TRBD1 (5 bases). Germline loops: CDR1 SGDLS, CDR2 YYNGEE. The CDR3 has 14 residues. V dropped 2 bases and J dropped 8 bases, with 13 bases sitting between them. Here the CDR3 DNA reads TGTGCCAGCAGCGTCGGGGGGAGACGAGAAAAACTGTTTTTT. It specifies CASSVGGRREKLFF.

This clonotype was observed at least ten times. V and J are TRBV20-1 and TRBJ2-7; a possible D gene is TRBD1 (6 bases). Trimming stripped 3 bases from V and 3 bases from J, with 15 bases between. The CDR3 runs to 14 residues. Germline assignment: CDR1 DFQATT and CDR2 SNEGSKA (reference sequence). The CDR3: CSARDQGKDYEQYF. Written as DNA, the CDR3 is TGCAGTGCTAGGGACCAGGGGAAAGACTACGAGCAGTACTTC.

This clonotype was recorded at least ten times. The V call is TRBV29-1, the J call TRBJ2-7; D perhaps matches TRBD1 (6 bases). The V and J ends lost 3 bases and 5 bases respectively, with 11 bases between them. The CDR3 extends over 12 amino acids. CDR1 is SQVTM and CDR2 is ANQGSEA in the germline V gene. The CDR3 sequence is CSVDRGADEQYF. The CDR3 DNA sequence: TGCAGCGTTGACAGGGGAGCCGACGAGCAGTACTTC.